This T cell receptor (beta chain) emerged from a study of T cells after yellow fever vaccination (dated by TCRdb to about 2019). A note on the overall study: Libraries from fractions with low cell numbers were prepared with the SMART-Seq v4 Ultra Low Input RNA kit. To follow T-cell clones before and after both primary and booster YFV17D yellow fever vaccination, bulk TCR alpha and beta repertoires underwent longitudinal sequencing. Two healthy male donors, one aged 18 to 30 and one aged 30 to 40 years, were included in the cohort. Blood was drawn at multiple timepoints before and after primary and secondary immunization, with bulk PBMC replicates and cell subsets isolated.

In light of the paper, this sample's treatment or condition label describes: live attenuated yellow fever vaccine strain. At each blood-draw timepoint, two biological replicates of bulk PBMCs were collected. PBMCs were isolated from peripheral blood using a standard Ficoll-Paque protocol. RNA was extracted with TriZol from bulk PBMCs, CD4 and CD8 fractions, and dextramer-positive and dextramer-negative fractions. This clonotype appeared many times. No antigen is known for it. Base qualities were left out, and no much larger clone turns up one base away. These reads were obtained on an Illumina NovaSeq 6000. Synthesis of TCR cDNA relied on 5'RACE template switching, a step that introduced a universal primer site along with unique molecular identifiers. cDNA synthesis was primed from both the TCR alpha and TCR beta constant segments. Libraries were amplified in two PCR steps, with sample barcodes and sequencing adapters added in the second step. Sequencing of libraries was performed on Illumina HiSeq 2500 (2x100 bp) or NovaSeq (2x150 bp). In the source study's methods: Reads were demultiplexed and collapsed into UMI consensus sequences with MIGEC, and V(D)J alignment was performed with MiXCR. Using edgeR on replicate PBMC samples, clonotypes were called vaccine-responding if FDR was below 0.01 and the log2 fold change was above 5 up to day 15. CD4 or CD8 identity was assigned to each bulk clonotype according to whether the clonotype was present at higher abundance in the sequenced CD4 repertoire or the sequenced CD8 repertoire. TCRdb reprocessed the public reads (quality trimming at Q25 with fastp, clone calling with MiXCR) and kept in-frame beta chains. Rows with a matching CDR3 protein are joined into one entry that keeps the most common DNA and genes. The V and J calls shown here were made by TCRdb, not taken from the authors' results. This sample holds hundreds of thousands of distinct CDR3 sequences; more than 3% were observed only once. Roughly a quarter of the sample rests with the top ten.

Study-wide conclusions, independent of this receptor: The secondary T-cell response was found to be weaker but faster than the primary response, with a peak reached on day 5 rather than on day 15. Computational filtering was required because FACS-sorted repertoires could contain abundant contaminating clonotypes from the bulk population. A small share of clonotypes was detected in both CD4 and CD8 compartments, with the overlap likely arising from convergent recombination. Because the study included only a couple of donors, the extent to which the findings can be generalized is limited. After the booster, most of the clones that had expanded following primary vaccination were detected again (about 95% of CD4 and roughly 90% of CD8), which suggests that memory was broadly maintained.

The CDR3 starts with the cysteine, ends with the phenylalanine, and has 11 residues. Only the CDR3 region is kept as DNA, spanning 33 bases read in frame from base 1. V ends up 8 bases short and J 5 bases short, with an unmatched junction base count of 0. CDR1 and CDR2 are read off the germline V gene as SGHTA and FQGNSA. The V and J genes are TRBV7-2 and TRBJ1-2, with 9 junctional bases fitting TRBD1. This TCR came from a man in his late teens or twenties who received the YFV17D yellow fever vaccine. The sample here was PBMCs, taken on the day of the yellow fever booster vaccination. The DNA is TGTGCCAGCGGACAGGGGTATGGCTACACCTTC. This encodes CASGQGYGYTF.